This T cell receptor beta chain was observed in a study of response to subunit inactivated influenza vaccine (dated by TCRdb to the late 2010s). Looking at the study overall: Deep quantitative profiling of the T cell receptor repertoire was used in the study to follow responses to a trivalent subunit inactivated influenza vaccine. Study-level results and caveats: The authors suggested that each seasonal influenza vaccination may recruit only a limited number of new T cells.

From the cysteine up to the phenylalanine, the CDR3 has a length of 16 residues. The CDR3 DNA has 48 bases and is translated from base 1. In the germline V gene, CDR1 corresponds to SGHRS and CDR2 to YFSETQ. V was cut back by 0 bases and J by 0 bases, leaving a gap of 13 bases between them. This clonotype has only a few counts. The antigen it recognizes is unknown. The record has no base qualities; no much larger clone is one base away. Library preparation employed RT-PCR. The sequencer listed for this sample is Illumina HiSeq 2500. TCRdb reworked the public reads: Q25 trimming with fastp, MiXCR clone assembly, productive beta chains retained. A single entry per CDR3 protein holds the most common genes and DNA from its merged rows. The sample table holds about 520,000 distinct CDR3 sequences, of which about 25% were seen once. The top ten hold approximately 2% of the sample.

The TCR was taken from a man in his fifties who received an inactivated influenza vaccine. Donor details come from another sample of the same person, matched by shared clones. Sequencing used CD4+ T cells sorted from PBMCs, obtained more than 4 days after vaccination. Rearrangement joined TRBV5-1 to TRBJ2-7; D gene: possibly TRBD1, on 5 matching bases. Here the CDR3 is given as CASSLAGGRVSYEQYF. Here is the DNA: TGCGCCAGCAGCTTGGCCGGTGGCAGGGTCTCCTACGAGCAGTACTTC.